Listed below are T cell receptor beta chains from one sample, sequenced in a study of identical twins. TCRdb itself ran the 5' RACE reads through MiXCR, one entry per CDR3 protein. Of 200,000 to 300,000 distinct CDR3 sequences detected, approximately 6.8% appear once; the ten largest clones hold about 5.6%. These data were also reused for a study on yellow fever vaccine responses in identical twins.

Sequenced sample: CD8+ T cells sorted from blood. All receptors come from a woman between 18 and 29 years old in good health. CDR3s include the opening cysteine and the closing phenylalanine or tryptophan. A D gene is named only where the DNA matches it firmly. Some rows mark clone size as missing; the rest say once, few, many or name a class of expanded clone.

TGTGCCAGCAGTGATAACTGGGAAAACACTGAAGCTTTCTTT | CASSDNWENTEAFF | many | TRBJ1-1 | NA | TRBV6-1
TGTGCCAGCAGTGAAGGACTTAGCTCCTACAATGAGCAGTTCTTC | CASSEGLSSYNEQFF | many | TRBJ2-1 | NA | TRBV2
TGTGCCAGCAGCTTAGGAGGGGTCGGGTCCTACAATGAGCAGTTCTTC | CASSLGGVGSYNEQFF | many | TRBJ2-1 | NA | TRBV7-2
TGTGCCAGCAGTTTTGGGGGAAAGGCCGGGGAGCTGTTTTTT | CASSFGGKAGELFF | many | TRBJ2-2 | NA | TRBV12-3/TRBV12-4
TGTGCCAGCAGCTTAGTGTCTAGCGGCTACAATGAGCAGTTCTTC | CASSLVSSGYNEQFF | many | TRBJ2-1 | TRBD2 | TRBV7-8
TGCAGTGCCAAACTTCTAGGCGAGCAGTACTTC | CSAKLLGEQYF | few | TRBJ2-7 | NA | TRBV20-1
TGTGCCAGCAGCCCGCCGGGACAAATCCGGACTAGCGGGAGTAATACGCAGTATTTT | CASSPPGQIRTSGSNTQYF | few | TRBJ2-3 | TRBD2 | TRBV14
TGTGCCAGCACTGGACTAGCGGGAGGCCTCTTTGCGATTAAGAGGGCCGGGGAGCTGTTTTTT | CASTGLAGGLFAIKRAGELFF | few | TRBJ2-2 | TRBD2 | TRBV6-4
TGTGCCATCGGTGGAGGCGAGCAGTACTTC | CAIGGGEQYF | few | TRBJ2-7 | NA | TRBV10-3
TGCGCCAGCAGCCAGGACCCCGAGGGCCGGAACTATGGCTACACCTTC | CASSQDPEGRNYGYTF | NA | TRBJ1-2 | NA | TRBV4-1
TGTGCCAGCAGCTTTAGGGGGCGGGCCACCACAGATACGCAGTATTTT | CASSFRGRATTDTQYF | few | TRBJ2-3 | TRBD1 | TRBV11-2
TGTGCCGCCATTTATTTGGTAGCCGATCCGGGACTAGCGGGAGGGCCGGATGAGCAGTACTTC | CAAIYLVADPGLAGGPDEQYF | NA | TRBJ2-7 | TRBD2 | TRBV6-9
TGTGCCAGCAGCTTACGTGCTAGCGGTATAGATACGCAGTATTTT | CASSLRASGIDTQYF | NA | TRBJ2-3 | TRBD2 | TRBV7-3
TGCAGCTCCGAGGAGGCGATTCGGTACCAAGAGACCCAGTACTTC | CSSEEAIRYQETQYF | NA | TRBJ2-5 | NA | TRBV29-1
TGTGCCACCAGCAGAGGGGTAGGGAACAGTGAAAAACTGTTTTTT | CATSRGVGNSEKLFF | few | TRBJ1-4 | NA | TRBV15
TGTGCCAGCAGTTTATTTCCACTAGCGGGGGACTACGAGCAGTACTTC | CASSLFPLAGDYEQYF | few | TRBJ2-7 | TRBD2 | TRBV28
TGCGCCAGCAGCCAAGAGGGCAGCTACTATGGCTACACCTTC | CASSQEGSYYGYTF | many | TRBJ1-2 | NA | TRBV4-1
TGTGCCAGCAGAGACGGGACGGCTCTCAATCAGCCCCAGCATTTT | CASRDGTALNQPQHF | many | TRBJ1-5 | NA | TRBV2
TGCAGTGCTAGAGGCCAGGGCGGGGGGGCCCAGTACTTC | CSARGQGGGAQYF | few | TRBJ2-5 | TRBD2 | TRBV20-1
TGTGCCAGCAGCGTAGGGGATACGCCCTACGAGCAGTACTTC | CASSVGDTPYEQYF | NA | TRBJ2-7 | NA | TRBV9
TGTGCCAGCAGCTTGGAGGGGAGCGGGGAAGTACCCCCGCAGTTCTTC | CASSLEGSGEVPPQFF | few | TRBJ2-1 | TRBD2 | TRBV7-8
TGTGCCAGCAGTCTAACCTCAGACAGGGGAGAGACCCAGTACTTC | CASSLTSDRGETQYF | few | TRBJ2-5 | TRBD1 | TRBV28
TGCGCCAGCAGTGCCGGGACTACACACCTTAGCTCCTACAATGAGCAGTTCTTC | CASSAGTTHLSSYNEQFF | NA | TRBJ2-1 | TRBD2 | TRBV10-1
TGTGCCAGCAGGCTGGACGGATTAAGGGCCCTCCACTTT | CASRLDGLRALHF | many | TRBJ1-6 | NA | TRBV11-2
TGTGCCAGCAGTTTAGCGGGCGGGGAGCTGTTTTTT | CASSLAGGELFF | many | TRBJ2-2 | NA | TRBV12-3/TRBV12-4
TGTGCCAGCAGCTTCTCTTCGGACAGGGGGCGACCCCAGCATTTT | CASSFSSDRGRPQHF | few | TRBJ1-5 | TRBD1 | TRBV5-5
TGCAGTGCTAGGGAGGACAGGGCCTACGAGCAGTACTTC | CSAREDRAYEQYF | NA | TRBJ2-7 | TRBD1 | TRBV20-1
TGTGCCAGCAGACCACTTACTTCTGGAAACACCATATATTTT | CASRPLTSGNTIYF | few | TRBJ1-3 | NA | TRBV7-9
TGTGCCAGCAGCCGGCCGGCAGGGGATGGCTACACCTTC | CASSRPAGDGYTF | NA | TRBJ1-2 | NA | TRBV7-9
TGTGCCAACCCACGGTTAAGCACCGGGGAGCTGTTTTTT | CANPRLSTGELFF | many | TRBJ2-2 | NA | TRBV12-3/TRBV12-4
TGCGCCAGCAGCTTGGGTGCAGCCCTTAGCACAGATACGCAGTATTTT | CASSLGAALSTDTQYF | few | TRBJ2-3 | NA | TRBV5-1
TGCAGTGCTAGAGCAATGACTAGCGGGAGGGCCTACACAGATACGCAGTATTTT | CSARAMTSGRAYTDTQYF | NA | TRBJ2-3 | TRBD2 | TRBV20-1
TGTGCCAGCAGTGACGGGACTAGCACAGATACGCAGTATTTT | CASSDGTSTDTQYF | few | TRBJ2-3 | NA | TRBV6-4
TGTGCCAGCAGTCCGGACAGGGGTATAACAGATACGCAGTATTTT | CASSPDRGITDTQYF | NA | TRBJ2-3 | TRBD1 | TRBV4-2
TGTGCCAGCAGTGGACAGGGAGGTACAGATACGCAGTATTTT | CASSGQGGTDTQYF | many | TRBJ2-3 | NA | TRBV6-4
TGTGCCAGCAGCTTAGGGGTCGGCGAGCAGTACTTC | CASSLGVGEQYF | few | TRBJ2-7 | NA | TRBV7-8
TGTGCCAGCAGCTTAGCCACCCCGCTGTATGGCTACACCTTC | CASSLATPLYGYTF | NA | TRBJ1-2 | NA | TRBV7-2
TGTGCCATCAGTGAGTCGTATGGGGGAACCTACAATGAGCAGTTCTTC | CAISESYGGTYNEQFF | few | TRBJ2-1 | NA | TRBV10-3
TGTGCCAGCATCCTAGGGGTGGGTCAGCCCCAGCATTTT | CASILGVGQPQHF | many | TRBJ1-5 | NA | TRBV12-3/TRBV12-4
TGCAGTGCTATCCGGGACAGGGGCGGAGGGCACCAGCCCCAGCATTTT | CSAIRDRGGGHQPQHF | NA | TRBJ1-5 | TRBD1 | TRBV20-1
TGTGCCAGCAGCCCAACTAGCGGGAGGGTCTACGAGCAGTACTTC | CASSPTSGRVYEQYF | few | TRBJ2-7 | TRBD2 | TRBV11-1
TGTGCCAGCAGTTTCGGGAGGGGAGCTTTCTTT | CASSFGRGAFF | many | TRBJ1-1 | NA | TRBV28
TGCGCCAGCAGCTTGGCGGGAGGGCCGGAGACCCAGTACTTC | CASSLAGGPETQYF | NA | TRBJ2-5 | TRBD2 | TRBV5-1
TGTGCCAGCAGCCCTCGGGACTACCACACAGATACGCAGTATTTT | CASSPRDYHTDTQYF | few | TRBJ2-3 | TRBD2 | TRBV25-1
TGTGCCAGCAGTTTACGGTCAGGGGGCGCCGGAAACATTCAGTACTTC | CASSLRSGGAGNIQYF | few | TRBJ2-4 | TRBD1 | TRBV12-3/TRBV12-4
TGTGCCAGCACCTACGAGCGGTCGAACACTGAAGCTTTCTTT | CASTYERSNTEAFF | many | TRBJ1-1 | NA | TRBV12-3/TRBV12-4
TGTGCCACCAGTGATTTTCTTGGCTACACCTTC | CATSDFLGYTF | many | TRBJ1-2 | NA | TRBV24-1
TGCGCCAGCAGCTTGGAGGCTCTAGCGGGGGGTCCTAATGAGCAGTTCTTC | CASSLEALAGGPNEQFF | few | TRBJ2-1 | TRBD2 | TRBV5-1